Below are 12 T cell receptor beta chains sequenced from a single sample in a study of blood T cell repertoires in COVID-19. The table came from immunoSEQ multiplex PCR; TCRdb's copy has only in-frame clones and leaves some out. Found here are roughly 250,000 clones, 82% of them singletons; the top ten hold roughly 4.9%. Specimen: peripheral blood. These receptors were obtained from a woman older than 75 with active or convalescent COVID-19.

This clone was seen more than once but under ten times. The rearrangement links TRBV28 to TRBJ1-1; D not resolved. The V and J ends lost 3 bases and 11 bases respectively, with 10 bases between them. The CDR3 is 11 residues long. CDR1 MDHEN and CDR2 SYDVKM come from the germline V gene. The CDR3 region has the DNA TGTGCCAGCAGTTTGGCAGGATACGCTTTCTTT. Translation gives CASSLAGYAFF.

V gene TRBV4-1 combines with J gene TRBJ2-7; 12 bases are shared with TRBD1. Per germline, CDR1 MGHRA and CDR2 YSYEKL. CDR3 length: 16 residues. V was pared by 2 bases and J by 4 bases, with 6 bases of the junction left unmatched. The DNA of the CDR3 is TGCGCCAGCAGCCAAAGACCGGGACAGGGGGCTTACGAGCAGTACTTC. Translated: CASSQRPGQGAYEQYF.

The genes are TRBV7-9 and TRBJ2-7, with TRBD1 matching over 9 bases. Germline CDR1 reads SEHNR; CDR2 reads FQNEAQ (reference sequence). The CDR3 contains 15 residues. The V segment lost 4 bases and the J segment 4 bases; nucleotides outside the gene matches: 8. The CDR3 nucleotides read TGTGCCAGCAGCTCCACAGGGGGCTTCAGTTACGAGCAGTACTTC. Translated, it gives CASSSTGGFSYEQYF.

The chain is built from TRBV5-1 and TRBJ2-7; 11 bases are a match to TRBD2. Germline V gene data show CDR1 as SGHRS and CDR2 as YFSETQ. The CDR3 spans 16 residues. V shed 0 bases and J 4 bases; nucleotides not matched to a gene: 6. The CDR3 loop reads CASSLGVAGGPYEQYF. CDR3 coding DNA: TGCGCCAGCAGCTTGGGGGTAGCGGGAGGGCCATACGAGCAGTACTTC.

V is TRBV5-6 and J is TRBJ1-6; 7 bases map to TRBD1. CDR3 length: 16 amino acids. The germline V gene encodes CDR1 SGHDT and CDR2 YYEEEE. Trimming took 1 base from V and 6 from J; bases not matched to a gene: 7. Here the CDR3 DNA reads TGTGCCAGCAGCTTGAAGGGGGCAACCTTTAATTCACCCCTCCACTTT. Its protein product is CASSLKGATFNSPLHF.

The chain combines TRBV6-5 with TRBJ1-2, with D perhaps TRBD1 (6 bases). This CDR3 region has 15 residues. CDR1 is MNHEY and CDR2 is SVGAGI in the germline V gene. Deletions cut 5 bases from V and 5 bases from J, with 18 bases between. The CDR3 sequence: CASSPQGPSWYGYTF. The CDR3 DNA reads as TGTGCCAGCAGTCCACAGGGACCGTCTTGGTATGGCTACACCTTC.

This chain links TRBV5-8 with TRBJ1-1; TRBD1 matches at 7 bases. CDR1 is SGHTS and CDR2 is YDEGEE in the germline V gene. CDR3 size: 12 residues. The junction had 3 bases not matched to a gene; V was cut back by 3 bases and J by 7 bases. CDR3 sequence reads: CASSSGQLEAFF. The CDR3 DNA reads TGTGCCAGCAGCTCGGGACAGCTTGAAGCTTTCTTT.

The chain has TRBV15 and TRBJ2-6; D uncertain. CDR3 length: 16 amino acids. The V and J ends lost 0 bases and 0 bases respectively, with 6 bases between them. CDR1 is LNHNV and CDR2 is YYDKDF in the germline V gene (reference sequence). CDR3 sequence: CATSRDTPSGANVLTF. CDR3 DNA: TGTGCCACCAGCAGAGACACTCCCTCTGGGGCCAACGTCCTGACTTTC.

A remark on this clone: Additional DNA sequences in this sample encode the identical CDR3. This chain links TRBV5-1 with TRBJ2-7; D might be TRBD2 (6 bases). The CDR3 is 15 amino acids. The germline CDR1 and CDR2 sequences are SGHRS and YFSETQ. Trimming shortened V by 0 bases and J by 0 bases, and 10 bases separated the two germline ends. Here the CDR3 reads CASSLGGTSSYEQYF. The CDR3 coding sequence is TGCGCCAGCAGCTTGGGCGGGACGAGCTCCTACGAGCAGTACTTC.

This chain uses TRBV4-1 with TRBJ1-2, with D maybe TRBD1 (5 bases). The V end lost 0 bases, the J end lost 3 bases, and 23 bases lay between the germline ends. The CDR3 is made up of 19 amino acids. Per germline, CDR1 MGHRA and CDR2 YSYEKL. DNA of the CDR3: TGCGCCAGCAGCCAAGAATACAAGATATTTATGGGGCCGGACTATGGCTACACCTTC. Translating it yields CASSQEYKIFMGPDYGYTF.

V usage is TRBV12-3 or TRBV12-4 and J usage is TRBJ1-4; D is possibly TRBD1 (6 bases). V lost 5 bases, J lost 7 bases, and 11 bases lay in between. CDR3 size: 13 residues. CDR3 region: CASSGGGGEKLFF. CDR3 coding DNA: TGTGCCAGCAGTGGGGGCGGGGGTGAAAAACTGTTTTTT.

In its sample, this clone was seen a few times. The rearrangement links TRBV2 to TRBJ2-4; 8 bases line up with TRBD2. V was pared by 5 bases and J by 7 bases, with 13 bases of the junction left unmatched. Germline V gene sequence: CDR1 SNHLY, CDR2 FYNNEI. The CDR3 loop spans 16 amino acids. In DNA, the CDR3 is TGTGCCAGCAGTCCTCTCAGCTCCGGGACTAGGAACATTCAGTACTTC. Protein sequence: CASSPLSSGTRNIQYF.